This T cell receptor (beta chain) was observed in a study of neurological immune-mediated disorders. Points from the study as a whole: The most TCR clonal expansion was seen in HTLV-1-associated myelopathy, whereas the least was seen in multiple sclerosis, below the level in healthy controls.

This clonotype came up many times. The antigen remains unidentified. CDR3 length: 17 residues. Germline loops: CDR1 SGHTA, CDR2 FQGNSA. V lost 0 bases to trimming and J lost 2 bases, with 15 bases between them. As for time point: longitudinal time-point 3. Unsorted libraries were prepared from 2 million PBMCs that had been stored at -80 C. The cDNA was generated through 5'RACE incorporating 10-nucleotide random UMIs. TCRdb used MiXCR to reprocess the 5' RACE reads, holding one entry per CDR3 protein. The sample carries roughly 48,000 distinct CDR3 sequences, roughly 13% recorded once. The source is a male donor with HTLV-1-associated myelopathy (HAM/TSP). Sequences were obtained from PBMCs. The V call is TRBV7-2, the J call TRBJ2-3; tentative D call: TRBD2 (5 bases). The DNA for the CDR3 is TGTGCCAGCAGCTTAGCGCAAGGGAGAGCTTCCACAGATACGCAGTATTTT. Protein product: CASSLAQGRASTDTQYF.